The clone carrying this T cell receptor (beta chain) was counted only a few times. The data stem from a study of shared clonotypes between healthy human individuals. Measured with immunoSEQ multiplex PCR; TCRdb has only the in-frame clones, and not every one. This sample has some 790,000 clones, with around 77% found just once. Everyone who donated was a Caucasian adult who lived in Nashville, Tennessee. J was trimmed by 6 bases and V by 3 bases; bases with no gene match: 7. This CDR3 region has 15 residues. Germline-derived CDR1 and CDR2 are SGHAT and FQNNGV. Sequenced sample: memory CD4+ T cells sorted from blood. Subset denoted: CD45RA-negative fraction. The chain has TRBV11-2 and TRBJ2-1; TRBD2 matches at 8 bases. The receptor was derived from a woman aged 30 to 39 in good health. The CDR3 DNA sequence: TGTGCCAGCAGCTTGGTCAGAGCGGGGGCCAATGAGCAGTTCTTC. This encodes CASSLVRAGANEQFF.